This TCR beta chain was captured in a study of Ad26.COV2.S vaccination and SARS-CoV-2 variants. The repertoire was sequenced with immunoSEQ multiplex PCR; TCRdb's copy has only in-frame clones and lacks some. The data show about 280,000 clones, around 87% seen once. The CDR3 sequence is 11 residues long. Trimming took off 5 bases at V and 5 bases at J, with 6 bases between the two ends. Germline V gives CDR1 SEHNR, CDR2 FQNEAQ (reference sequence). Documented treatment: 15 to 20 received Ad26.COV2.S at low or high dose, single or two shots; roughly five received placebo; per-sample allocation not given. Collection of the samples took place on day 63 after the first injection of vaccine or placebo.

This clonotype was sampled from a person between 18 and 65 years old who received the Ad26.COV2.S COVID-19 vaccine or a placebo. The rearrangement links TRBV7-9 to TRBJ2-5; D gene uncertain. The source material was peripheral blood, sampled in a trial of Ad26.COV2.S vaccine versus placebo. DNA of the CDR3: TGTGCCAGCAGCGGAGTGGAGACCCAGTACTTC. Protein: CASSGVETQYF.